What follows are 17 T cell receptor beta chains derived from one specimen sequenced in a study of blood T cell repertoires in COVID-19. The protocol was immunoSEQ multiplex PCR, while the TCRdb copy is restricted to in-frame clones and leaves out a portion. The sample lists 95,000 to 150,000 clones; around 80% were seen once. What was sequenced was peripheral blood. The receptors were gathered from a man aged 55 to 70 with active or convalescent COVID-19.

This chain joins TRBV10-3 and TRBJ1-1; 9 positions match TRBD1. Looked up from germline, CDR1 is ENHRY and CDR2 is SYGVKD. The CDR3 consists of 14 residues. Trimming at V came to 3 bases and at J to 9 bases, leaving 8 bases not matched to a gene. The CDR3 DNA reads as TGTGCCATCAGTGATGGGGACAGGGTCGACCAAGCTTTCTTT. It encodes CAISDGDRVDQAFF.

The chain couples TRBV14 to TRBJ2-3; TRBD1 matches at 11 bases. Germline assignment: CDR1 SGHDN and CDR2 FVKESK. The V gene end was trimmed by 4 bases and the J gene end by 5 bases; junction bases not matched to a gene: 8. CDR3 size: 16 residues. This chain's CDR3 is CASSLVQGTGGDTQYF. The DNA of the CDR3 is TGTGCCAGCAGCCTTGTGCAGGGGACAGGGGGAGATACGCAGTATTTT.

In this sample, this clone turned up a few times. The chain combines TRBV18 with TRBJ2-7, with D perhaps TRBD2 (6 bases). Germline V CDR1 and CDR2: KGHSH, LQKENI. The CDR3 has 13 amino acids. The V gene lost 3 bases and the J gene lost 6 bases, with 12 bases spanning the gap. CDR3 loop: CASSPGTLGEQYF. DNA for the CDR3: TGTGCCAGCTCACCCGGGACTCTGGGCGAGCAGTACTTC.

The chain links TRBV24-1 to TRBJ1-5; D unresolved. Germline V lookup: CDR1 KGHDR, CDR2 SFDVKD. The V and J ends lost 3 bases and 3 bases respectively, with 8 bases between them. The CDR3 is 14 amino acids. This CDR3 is CATSDPGTNQPQHF. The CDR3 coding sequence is TGTGCCACCAGTGATCCGGGAACCAATCAGCCCCAGCATTTT.

CDR3 in DNA: TGTGCCACCAGTGAGGGGGGGACAGGGCCCCAGCCCCAGCATTTT. It encodes CATSEGGTGPQPQHF. This chain joins TRBV24-1 and TRBJ1-5; 9 nucleotides agree with TRBD1. From germline, CDR1 is KGHDR and CDR2 SFDVKD. After removal of 4 bases from V and 7 bases from J, the junction contained 7 bases not matched to a gene. This CDR3 contains 15 residues.

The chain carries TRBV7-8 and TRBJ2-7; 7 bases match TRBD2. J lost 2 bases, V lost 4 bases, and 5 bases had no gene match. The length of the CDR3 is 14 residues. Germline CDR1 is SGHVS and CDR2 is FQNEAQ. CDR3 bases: TGTGCCAGCAGCTCCTACGCGGGGGCCTACGAGCAGTACTTC. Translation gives CASSSYAGAYEQYF.

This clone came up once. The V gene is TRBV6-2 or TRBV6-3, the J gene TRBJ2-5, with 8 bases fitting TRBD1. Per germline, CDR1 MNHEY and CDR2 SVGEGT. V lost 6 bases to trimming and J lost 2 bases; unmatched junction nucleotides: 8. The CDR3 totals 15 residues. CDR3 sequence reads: CASSGQGRGQETQYF. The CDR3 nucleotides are TGTGCCAGCAGCGGACAGGGTCGAGGGCAAGAGACCCAGTACTTC.

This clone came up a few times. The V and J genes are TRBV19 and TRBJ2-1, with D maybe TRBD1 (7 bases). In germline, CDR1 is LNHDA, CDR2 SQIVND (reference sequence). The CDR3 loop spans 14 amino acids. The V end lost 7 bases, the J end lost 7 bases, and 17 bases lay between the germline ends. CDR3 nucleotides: TGTGCCAGTAACGGCAGGGGGGTTCCTAATGAGCAGTTCTTC. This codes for CASNGRGVPNEQFF.

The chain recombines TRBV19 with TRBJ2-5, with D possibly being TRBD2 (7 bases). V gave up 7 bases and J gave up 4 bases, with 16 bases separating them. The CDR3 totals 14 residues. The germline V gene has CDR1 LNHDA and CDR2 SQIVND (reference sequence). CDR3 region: CASTLRGGGETQYF. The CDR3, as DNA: TGTGCCAGTACCTTGAGGGGGGGAGGAGAGACCCAGTACTTC.

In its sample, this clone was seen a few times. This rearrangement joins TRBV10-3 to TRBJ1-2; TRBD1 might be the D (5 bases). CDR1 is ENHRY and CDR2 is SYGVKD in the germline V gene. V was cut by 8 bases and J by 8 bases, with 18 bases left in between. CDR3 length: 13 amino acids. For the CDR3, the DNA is TGTGCCATCCAGGCCGACAGCACCTTAGGCTACACCTTC. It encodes CAIQADSTLGYTF.

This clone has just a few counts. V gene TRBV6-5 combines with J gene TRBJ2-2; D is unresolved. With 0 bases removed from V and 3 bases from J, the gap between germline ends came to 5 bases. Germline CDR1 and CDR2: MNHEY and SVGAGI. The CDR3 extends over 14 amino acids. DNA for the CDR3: TGTGCCAGCAGTTACTCGCCAGACACCGGGGAGCTGTTTTTT. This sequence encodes CASSYSPDTGELFF.

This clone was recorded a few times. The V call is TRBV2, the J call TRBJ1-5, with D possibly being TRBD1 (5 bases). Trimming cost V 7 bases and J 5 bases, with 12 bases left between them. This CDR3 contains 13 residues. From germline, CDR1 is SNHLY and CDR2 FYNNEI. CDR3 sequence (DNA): TGTGCCAGCAAGGCCGTAGGGGATCAGCCCCAGCATTTT. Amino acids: CASKAVGDQPQHF.

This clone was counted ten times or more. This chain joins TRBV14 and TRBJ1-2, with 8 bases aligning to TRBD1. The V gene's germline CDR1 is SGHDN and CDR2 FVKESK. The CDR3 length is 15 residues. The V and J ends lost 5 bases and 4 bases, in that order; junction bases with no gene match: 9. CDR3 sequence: CASSTQDRGVYGYTF. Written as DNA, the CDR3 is TGTGCCAGCAGCACCCAAGACAGGGGCGTCTATGGCTACACCTTC.

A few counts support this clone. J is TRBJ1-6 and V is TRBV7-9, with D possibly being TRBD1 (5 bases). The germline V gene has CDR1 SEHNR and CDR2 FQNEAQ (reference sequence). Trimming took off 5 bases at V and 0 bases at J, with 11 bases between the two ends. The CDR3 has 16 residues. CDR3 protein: CASSPGGGSYNSPLHF. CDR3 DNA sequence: TGTGCCAGCAGCCCTGGGGGGGGCTCCTATAATTCACCCCTCCACTTT.

CDR3 residues: CASSPAGGINEQYF. CDR3 DNA sequence: TGTGCCAGCAGCCCGGCGGGGGGGATCAACGAGCAGTACTTC. The chain has TRBV6-6 and TRBJ2-7, with 9 bases matching TRBD2. The CDR3 is 14 amino acids. V shed 6 bases, J shed 5 bases, and the junction held 8 bases outside the gene matches. CDR1 and CDR2 from the germline V gene are MNHNY and SVGAGI (reference sequence).

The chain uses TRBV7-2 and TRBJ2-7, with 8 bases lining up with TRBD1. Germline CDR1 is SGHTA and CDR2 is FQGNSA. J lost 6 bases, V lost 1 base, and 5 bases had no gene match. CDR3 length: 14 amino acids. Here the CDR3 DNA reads TGTGCCAGCAGCTTAGTATCCACAGGGGGCGAGCAGTACTTC. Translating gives CASSLVSTGGEQYF.

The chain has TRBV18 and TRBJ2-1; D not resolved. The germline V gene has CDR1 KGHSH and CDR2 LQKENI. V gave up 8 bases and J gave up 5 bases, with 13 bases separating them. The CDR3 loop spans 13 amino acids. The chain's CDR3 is CASGPTRDNEQFF. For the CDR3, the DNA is TGTGCCAGCGGGCCAACTCGTGACAATGAGCAGTTCTTC.